The entry that follows covers one T cell receptor beta chain sequence. Its target is not known. PCR primers comprised 60 Vbeta and 13 Jbeta primers. Clones were read by immunoSEQ multiplex PCR, and TCRdb kept only the in-frame ones, dropping some. The sample table sets out 96,000 or so clones. The sample is drawn from a study of cytomegalovirus exposure and HLA in healthy donors. About the research overall: Falling in the Caucasian-associated ancestry cluster were less than 85% of a few hundred genotyped donors. Points from the study as a whole: In vitro, three CMV-associated chains proved specific for CMV antigens.

CDR1 is SGDLS, CDR2 YYNGEE, per germline. The CDR3 runs 13 residues. The germline V and J ends were trimmed by 4 bases and 4 bases, with 8 bases remaining between them. V usage is TRBV9 and J usage is TRBJ2-2; no firm D call. The TCR originated in a girl between 5 and 17 years old in good health and CMV-seropositive. Sequenced material: PBMCs. The CDR3 coding sequence is TGTGCCAGCAGCTCAAGAGTCACCGGGGAGCTGTTTTTT. This codes for CASSSRVTGELFF.